The next 23 T cell receptor beta chains were all read from a single sample in a study of T cell responses to AZD1222 COVID-19 vaccine. Clones were read by immunoSEQ multiplex PCR, and TCRdb kept only the in-frame ones, dropping some. The sample records some 84,000 clones, approximately 85% being singletons. The sample here was peripheral blood, taken 28 days after the second AZD1222 dose. The receptors were gathered from an adult who received the AZD1222 COVID-19 vaccine.

This clone was counted a few times. V gene TRBV5-4 combines with J gene TRBJ2-5; 9 nucleotides align to TRBD1. In germline, CDR1 is SGHNT, CDR2 YYREEE (reference sequence). V gave up 4 bases and J gave up 1 base; unmatched junction bases: 11. This CDR3 is 17 amino acids long. The CDR3 sequence is CASSPSPGQGGQETQYF. The DNA of the CDR3 is TGTGCCAGCAGCCCCTCACCGGGACAGGGAGGCCAAGAGACCCAGTACTTC. Full variable domain (remainder filled in from reference TRBV5-4 and TRBJ2-5): ETGVTQSPTHLIKTRGQQVTLRCSSQSGHNTVSWYQQALGQGPQFIFQYYREEENGRGNFPPRFSGLQFPNYSSELNVNALELDDSALYLCASSPSPGQGGQETQYFGPGTRLLVL.

This chain uses TRBV27 with TRBJ2-1; the match to TRBD1 covers 8 bases. The junction had 4 bases not matched to a gene; V was cut back by 5 bases and J by 4 bases. This CDR3 is built from 14 residues. From germline, CDR1 is MNHEY and CDR2 SMNVEV (reference sequence). As DNA, the CDR3 is TGTGCCAGCAGTATAAACAGGGGGTACAATGAGCAGTTCTTC. Protein sequence: CASSINRGYNEQFF.

The CDR3 spells CASSLLAGRGETQYF. CDR3 nucleotides: TGTGCCAGCAGCCTCCTAGCGGGAAGGGGGGAGACCCAGTACTTC. V gene TRBV5-6 combines with J gene TRBJ2-5; 9 bases are a match to TRBD2. The ends lost 4 bases at V and 5 bases at J; junction bases unmatched: 9. Per germline, CDR1 SGHDT and CDR2 YYEEEE. The CDR3 has 15 amino acids.

The chain joins TRBV2 to TRBJ2-7; D tentatively fits TRBD1 or TRBD2 (6 bases each). Germline CDR1 and CDR2: SNHLY and FYNNEI. CDR3 length: 14 amino acids. The V and J ends lost 7 bases and 4 bases respectively, with 17 bases between them. The chain's CDR3 is CASIKGGQTYEQYV. The CDR3 DNA follows: TGTGCCAGCATTAAGGGGGGACAAACATACGAGCAGTACGTC.

The chain has TRBV7-2 and TRBJ1-2; TRBD1 is a possible D gene (5 bases). This CDR3 is built from 13 residues. Germline V gene lookup returns CDR1 SGHTA and CDR2 FQGNSA. Between the trimmed V and J ends, which lost 7 bases and 6 bases, there was a span of 15 bases. The CDR3 DNA reads as TGTGCCAGCACCAAGAGCAGGACAAATGGCTACACCTTC. Residues: CASTKSRTNGYTF.

The chain has TRBV30 and TRBJ2-1, with D unclear. CDR1 GTSNPN and CDR2 SVGIG come from the germline V gene (reference sequence). V dropped 0 bases and J dropped 5 bases, with 11 bases sitting between them. The CDR3 contains 14 residues. CDR3 nucleotide sequence: TGTGCCTGGAGTGTAATCGGAATACACAATGAGCAGTTCTTC. Translating gives CAWSVIGIHNEQFF.

This clone was observed a few times. This chain links TRBV28 with TRBJ1-2; a weak D match, TRBD1 (6 bases). The V and J ends lost 6 bases and 2 bases respectively, with 10 bases between them. Per germline, CDR1 MDHEN and CDR2 SYDVKM. This CDR3 has 13 residues. Here the CDR3 DNA reads TGTGCCAGCAGATCCGGGACAAACTATGGCTACACCTTC. Translation: CASRSGTNYGYTF.

The J gene is TRBJ2-1, the V gene TRBV5-8; 11 bases match TRBD2. CDR3 length: 16 residues. Germline V gene sequence: CDR1 SGHTS, CDR2 YDEGEE. Losses at the gene ends were 0 bases for V and 10 bases for J; bases not matched to a gene: 9. CDR3 in DNA: TGTGCCAGCAGCTTGGGGCTAGCGGGAGGCCCTACAGAGCAGTTCTTC. This encodes CASSLGLAGGPTEQFF.

The V call is TRBV19, the J call TRBJ2-5; 11 positions agree with TRBD1. V was clipped by 7 bases and J by 5 bases; unmatched bases: 9. CDR1 and CDR2 from the germline V gene are LNHDA and SQIVND (reference sequence). CDR3 size: 15 residues. CDR3 protein: CASTGQGAGGETQYF. In nucleotides, the CDR3 is TGTGCCAGTACAGGACAGGGGGCGGGCGGGGAGACCCAGTACTTC.

This clone occurred once. The chain uses TRBV18 and TRBJ2-1, with 10 bases identical to TRBD1. Germline V CDR1 and CDR2: KGHSH, LQKENI. The V gene end was trimmed by 3 bases and the J gene end by 9 bases; junction bases not matched to a gene: 11. This CDR3 comprises 16 residues. CDR3 nucleotide sequence: TGTGCCAGCTCACCTAAGACAGGGGGCGGAATTAGTGAGCAGTTCTTC. Its translation: CASSPKTGGGISEQFF.

This chain connects TRBV24-1 to TRBJ1-1; D unresolved. The CDR3 contains 13 residues. V lost 3 bases and J 1 base, leaving 5 bases between the germline ends. Per the germline V gene, CDR1 is KGHDR and CDR2 is SFDVKD. CDR3 region: CATSDAGNTEAFF. The DNA of the CDR3 is TGTGCCACCAGTGATGCAGGGAACACTGAAGCTTTCTTT.

This rearrangement joins TRBV5-1 to TRBJ2-5, with D uncertain. The germline V gene encodes CDR1 SGHRS and CDR2 YFSETQ. The CDR3 length is 14 residues. The ends were cut back, 1 base at V and 0 bases at J, with 7 bases in the middle. Here the CDR3 DNA reads TGCGCCAGCAGCTTGTCCGCTAACCAAGAGACCCAGTACTTC. Amino acids: CASSLSANQETQYF.

For this clone: Relative to the germline gene, one junction end is altered; a read error may explain this. The chain links TRBV28 to TRBJ2-2, with D uncertain. This CDR3 has 17 amino acids. CDR1 is MDHEN and CDR2 is SYDVKM in the germline V gene. The CDR3 sequence is CATSRSLGSGSTGELFF. The CDR3 nucleotides are TGTGCCACCAGTCGTAGCTTAGGGTCCGGATCCACCGGGGAGCTGTTTTTT.

This chain connects TRBV6-2 or TRBV6-3 to TRBJ1-1, with D tentatively TRBD1 (5 bases). The CDR3 runs 13 residues. Germline CDR1 reads MNHEY; CDR2 reads SVGEGT. Trimming took 5 bases from V and 2 from J, leaving 9 bases between them. The CDR3: CASSVGENTEAFF. The DNA of the CDR3 is TGTGCCAGCAGTGTGGGGGAAAACACTGAAGCTTTCTTT.

This clone was recorded once. The chain combines TRBV30 with TRBJ1-1; TRBD1 matches 9 bases. CDR3 size: 13 residues. The germline gives CDR1 GTSNPN, CDR2 SVGIG (reference sequence). The J segment lost 5 bases and the V segment lost 1 base, leaving 2 bases of the junction unmatched. The CDR3 here is CAWSGQGGTEAFF. CDR3 nucleotides: TGTGCCTGGAGTGGACAGGGGGGGACTGAAGCTTTCTTT.

The J gene is TRBJ2-6, the V gene TRBV2, with D maybe TRBD1 (5 bases). The V end lost 0 bases, the J end lost 0 bases, and 18 bases lay between the germline ends. There are 20 residues in the CDR3. In germline, CDR1 is SNHLY, CDR2 FYNNEI. CDR3 in DNA: TGTGCCAGCAGTGAAGCGCTTCGGACACTCTATCTCTCTGGGGCCAACGTCCTGACTTTC. Translation: CASSEALRTLYLSGANVLTF.

The chain has TRBV14 and TRBJ1-3; D is undetermined. The V end lost 4 bases, the J end lost 4 bases, and 8 bases lay between the germline ends. The CDR3 length is 13 residues. Germline CDR1 reads SGHDN; CDR2 reads FVKESK. CDR3 region: CASSLAGGNTIYF. CDR3 nucleotides: TGTGCCAGCAGCCTAGCCGGGGGAAACACCATATATTTT.

The rearrangement uses TRBV29-1 and TRBJ2-2; no clear D gene. With 5 bases removed from V and 6 bases from J, the gap between germline ends came to 10 bases. The CDR3 is made up of 12 amino acids. The germline gives CDR1 SQVTM, CDR2 ANQGSEA. The CDR3 sequence is CSVRPGAGELFF. CDR3 bases: TGCAGCGTTAGGCCCGGTGCCGGGGAGCTGTTTTTT.

This clone was found once. V is TRBV4-3 and J is TRBJ1-2, with D uncertain. The length of the CDR3 is 13 residues. Germline V gene lookup returns CDR1 LGHNA and CDR2 YSLEER. The germline V and J ends were trimmed by 4 bases and 7 bases, with 13 bases remaining between them. CDR3 in DNA: TGCGCCAGCAGCCCAAGATATGGTCGTGGCTACACCTTC. As protein: CASSPRYGRGYTF.

V usage is TRBV6-2 or TRBV6-3 and J usage is TRBJ1-1; a weak D match, TRBD1 (6 bases). The CDR3 extends over 14 amino acids. Germline V gives CDR1 MNHEY, CDR2 SVGEGT. The V gene lost 2 bases and the J gene lost 6 bases, with 13 bases spanning the gap. The CDR3 region is CASSYLRGTAEAFF. In DNA, the CDR3 is TGTGCCAGCAGTTACCTAAGGGGGACGGCTGAAGCTTTCTTT.

The chain has TRBV5-4 and TRBJ1-4; 7 nucleotides line up with TRBD1. This CDR3 contains 15 residues. The V segment lost 5 bases and the J segment 5 bases; nucleotides outside the gene matches: 9. Germline V gene lookup returns CDR1 SGHNT and CDR2 YYREEE (reference sequence). The CDR3 loop is CASSRAPGGNEKLFF. The CDR3 DNA is TGTGCCAGCAGTAGGGCCCCAGGGGGAAATGAAAAACTGTTTTTT.

The chain employs TRBV5-1 and TRBJ2-5; the D gene could be TRBD1 or TRBD2 (5 bases each). V dropped 6 bases and J dropped 5 bases, with 29 bases sitting between them. The CDR3 is made up of 18 amino acids. The germline V gene has CDR1 SGHRS and CDR2 YFSETQ. The chain's CDR3 is CASNSGRGSQFSYETQYF. CDR3 bases: TGCGCCAGCAACTCGGGTCGGGGCTCCCAGTTCTCGTATGAGACCCAGTACTTC.

The rearrangement links TRBV10-2 to TRBJ2-1; D may match TRBD1 or TRBD2 (6 bases each). V gave up 2 bases and J gave up 4 bases, with 18 bases separating them. Germline V lookup: CDR1 WSHSY, CDR2 SAAADI. This CDR3 contains 17 residues. This CDR3 reads CASSEPAIGGRYNEQFF. The CDR3 DNA is TGCGCCAGCAGTGAGCCAGCTATCGGGGGCCGATACAATGAGCAGTTCTTC.